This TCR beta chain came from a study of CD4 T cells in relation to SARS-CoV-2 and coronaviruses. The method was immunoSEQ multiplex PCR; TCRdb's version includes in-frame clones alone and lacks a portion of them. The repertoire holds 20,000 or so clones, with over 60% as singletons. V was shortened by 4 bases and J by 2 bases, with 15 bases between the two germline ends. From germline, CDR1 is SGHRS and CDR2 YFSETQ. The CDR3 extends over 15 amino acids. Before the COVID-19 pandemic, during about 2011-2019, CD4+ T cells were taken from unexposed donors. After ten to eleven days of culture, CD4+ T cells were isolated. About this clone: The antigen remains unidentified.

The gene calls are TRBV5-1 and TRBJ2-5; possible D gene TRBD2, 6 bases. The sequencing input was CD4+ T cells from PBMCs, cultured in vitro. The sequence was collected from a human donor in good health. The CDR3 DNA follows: TGCGCCAGCAGCCCCGGGGCGCGGGGACAAGAGACCCAGTACTTC. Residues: CASSPGARGQETQYF. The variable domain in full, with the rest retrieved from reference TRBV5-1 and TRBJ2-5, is KAGVTQTPRYLIKTRGQQVTLSCSPISGHRSVSWYQQTPGQGLQFLFEYFSETQRNKGNFPGRFSGRQFSNSRSEMNVSTLELGDSALYLCASSPGARGQETQYFGPGTRLLVL.